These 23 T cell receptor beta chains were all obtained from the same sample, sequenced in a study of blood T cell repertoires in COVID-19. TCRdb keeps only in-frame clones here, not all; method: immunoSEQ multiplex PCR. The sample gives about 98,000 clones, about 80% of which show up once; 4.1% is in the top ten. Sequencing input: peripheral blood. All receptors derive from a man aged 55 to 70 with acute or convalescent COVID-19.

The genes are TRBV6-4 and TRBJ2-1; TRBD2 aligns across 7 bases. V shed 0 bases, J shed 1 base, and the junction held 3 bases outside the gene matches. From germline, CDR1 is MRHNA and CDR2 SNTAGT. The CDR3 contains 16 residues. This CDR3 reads CASSDSERGSYNEQFF. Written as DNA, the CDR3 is TGTGCCAGCAGTGACTCTGAGCGGGGATCCTACAATGAGCAGTTCTTC.

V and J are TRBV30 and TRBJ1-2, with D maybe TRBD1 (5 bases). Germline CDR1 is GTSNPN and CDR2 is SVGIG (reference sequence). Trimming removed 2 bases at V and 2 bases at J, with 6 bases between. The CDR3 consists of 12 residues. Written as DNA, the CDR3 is TGTGCCTGGAGTTCAGGGAACTATGGCTACACCTTC. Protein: CAWSSGNYGYTF.

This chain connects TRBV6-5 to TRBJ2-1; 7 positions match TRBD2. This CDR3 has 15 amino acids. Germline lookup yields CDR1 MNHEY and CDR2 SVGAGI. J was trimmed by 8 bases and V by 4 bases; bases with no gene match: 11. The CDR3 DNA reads TGTGCCAGCAGTTCCTTAATCGGGGGGATCGATGAGCAGTTCTTC. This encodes CASSSLIGGIDEQFF.

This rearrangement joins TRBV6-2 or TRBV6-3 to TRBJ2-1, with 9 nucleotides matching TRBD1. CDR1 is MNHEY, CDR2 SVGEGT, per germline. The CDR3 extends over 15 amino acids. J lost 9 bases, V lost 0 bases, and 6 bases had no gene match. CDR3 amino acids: CASSYSLGQGSEQFF. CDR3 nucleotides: TGTGCCAGCAGTTACTCGTTGGGACAGGGCAGTGAGCAGTTCTTC.

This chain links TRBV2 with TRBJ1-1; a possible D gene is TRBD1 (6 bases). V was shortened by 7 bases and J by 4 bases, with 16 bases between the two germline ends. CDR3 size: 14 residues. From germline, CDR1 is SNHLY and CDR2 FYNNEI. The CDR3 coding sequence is TGTGCCAGCAATTTTCAGGGGATTGGCACTGAAGCTTTCTTT. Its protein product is CASNFQGIGTEAFF.

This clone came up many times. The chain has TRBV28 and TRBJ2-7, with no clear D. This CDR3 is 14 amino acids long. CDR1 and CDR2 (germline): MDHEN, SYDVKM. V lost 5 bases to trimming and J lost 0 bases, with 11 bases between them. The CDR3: CASSPETSSYEQYV. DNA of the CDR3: TGTGCCAGCAGTCCAGAAACCTCCTCCTACGAGCAGTACGTC.

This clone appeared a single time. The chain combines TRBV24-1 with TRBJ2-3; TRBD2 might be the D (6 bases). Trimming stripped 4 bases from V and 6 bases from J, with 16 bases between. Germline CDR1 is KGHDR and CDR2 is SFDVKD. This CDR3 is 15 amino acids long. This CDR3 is CATSDHRLVLDTQYF. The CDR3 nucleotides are TGTGCCACCAGTGACCACCGACTAGTTCTCGATACGCAGTATTTT.

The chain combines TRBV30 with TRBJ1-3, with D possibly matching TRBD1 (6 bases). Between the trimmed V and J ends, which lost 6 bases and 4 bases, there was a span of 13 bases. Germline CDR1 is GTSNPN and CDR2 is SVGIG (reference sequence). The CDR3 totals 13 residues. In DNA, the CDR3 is TGTGCCTGTCAGGGGCTATACGGAAACACCATATATTTT. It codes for CACQGLYGNTIYF.

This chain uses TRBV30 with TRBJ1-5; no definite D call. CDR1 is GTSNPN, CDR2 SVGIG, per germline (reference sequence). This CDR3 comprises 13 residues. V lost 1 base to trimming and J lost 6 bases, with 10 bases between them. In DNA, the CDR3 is TGTGCCTGGAGTGCCCTAATCGGTCAGCCCCAGCATTTT. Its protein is CAWSALIGQPQHF. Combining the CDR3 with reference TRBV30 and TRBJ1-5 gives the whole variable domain SQTIHQWPATLVQPVGSPLSLECTVEGTSNPNLYWYRQAAGRGLQLLFYSVGIGQISSEVPQNLSASRPQDRQFILSSKKLLLSDSGFYLCAWSALIGQPQHFGDGTRLSIL.

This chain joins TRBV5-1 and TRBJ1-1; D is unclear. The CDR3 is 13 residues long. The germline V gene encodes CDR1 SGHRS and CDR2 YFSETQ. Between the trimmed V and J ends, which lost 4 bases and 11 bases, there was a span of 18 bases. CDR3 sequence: CASSIREFADAFF. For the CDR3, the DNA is TGCGCCAGCAGCATACGCGAGTTCGCCGATGCTTTCTTT.

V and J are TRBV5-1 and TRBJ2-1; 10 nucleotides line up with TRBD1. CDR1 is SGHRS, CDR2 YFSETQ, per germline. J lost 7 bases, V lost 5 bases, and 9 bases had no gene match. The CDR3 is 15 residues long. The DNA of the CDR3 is TGCGCCAGCAGTCACGGACAGGGGGTCAGTAATGAGCAGTTCTTC. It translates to CASSHGQGVSNEQFF.

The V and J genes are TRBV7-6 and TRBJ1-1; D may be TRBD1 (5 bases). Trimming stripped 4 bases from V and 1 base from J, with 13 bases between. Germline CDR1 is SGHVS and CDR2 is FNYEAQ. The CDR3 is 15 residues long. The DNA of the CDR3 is TGTGCCAGCAGCTCGACAGACACGCGGAACACTGAAGCTTTCTTT. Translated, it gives CASSSTDTRNTEAFF.

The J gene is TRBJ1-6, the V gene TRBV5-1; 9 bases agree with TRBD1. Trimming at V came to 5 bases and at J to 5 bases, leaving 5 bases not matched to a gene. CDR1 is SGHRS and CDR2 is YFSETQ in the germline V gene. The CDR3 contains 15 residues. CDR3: CASRVGQGDNSPLHF. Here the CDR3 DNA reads TGCGCCAGCAGAGTGGGACAGGGAGATAATTCACCCCTCCACTTT.

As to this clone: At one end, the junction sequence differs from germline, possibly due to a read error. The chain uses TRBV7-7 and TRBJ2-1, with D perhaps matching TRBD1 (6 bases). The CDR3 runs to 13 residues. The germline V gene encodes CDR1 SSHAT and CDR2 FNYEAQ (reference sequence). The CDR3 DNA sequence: TGTGCTAGCAGCTCCGGACAGAAGAATGAGCAGTTCTTC. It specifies CASSSGQKNEQFF. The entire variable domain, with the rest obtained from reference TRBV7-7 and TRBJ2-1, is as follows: GAGVSQSPRYKVTKRGQDVTLRCDPISSHATLYWYQQALGQGPEFLTYFNYEAQPDKSGLPSDRFSAERPEGSISTLTIQRTEQRDSAMYRCASSSGQKNEQFFGPGTRLTVL.

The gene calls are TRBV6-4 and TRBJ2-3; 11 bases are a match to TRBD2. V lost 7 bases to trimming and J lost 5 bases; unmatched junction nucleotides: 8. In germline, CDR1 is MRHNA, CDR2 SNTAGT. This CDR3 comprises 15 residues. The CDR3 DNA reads TGTGCCAGCAAGATAGCGGGAGGGCCACAAGATACGCAGTATTTT. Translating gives CASKIAGGPQDTQYF.

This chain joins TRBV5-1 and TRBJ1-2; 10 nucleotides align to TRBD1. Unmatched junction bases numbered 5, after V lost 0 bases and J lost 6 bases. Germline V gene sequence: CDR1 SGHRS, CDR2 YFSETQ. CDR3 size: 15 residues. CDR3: CASSLVGTGDDGYTF. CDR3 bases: TGCGCCAGCAGCTTGGTCGGGACAGGGGACGATGGCTACACCTTC.

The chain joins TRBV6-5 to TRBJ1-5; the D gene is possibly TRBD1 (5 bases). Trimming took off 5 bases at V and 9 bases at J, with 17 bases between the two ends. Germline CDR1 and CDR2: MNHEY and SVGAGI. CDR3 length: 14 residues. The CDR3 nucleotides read TGTGCCAGCAGTCGCGACGGCCTCGGGGGGCCCCAGCATTTT. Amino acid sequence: CASSRDGLGGPQHF.

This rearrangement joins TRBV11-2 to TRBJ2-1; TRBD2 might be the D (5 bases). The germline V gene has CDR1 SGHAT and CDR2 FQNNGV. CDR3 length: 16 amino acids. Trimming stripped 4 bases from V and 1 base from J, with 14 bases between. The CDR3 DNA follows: TGTGCCAGCAGCTCCCCCAGCGGAGTTTCCTACAATGAGCAGTTCTTC. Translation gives CASSSPSGVSYNEQFF.

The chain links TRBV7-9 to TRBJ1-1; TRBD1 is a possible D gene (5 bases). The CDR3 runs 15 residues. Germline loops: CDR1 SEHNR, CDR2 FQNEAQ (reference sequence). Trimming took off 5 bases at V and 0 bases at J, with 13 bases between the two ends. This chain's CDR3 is CASSLRGGMNTEAFF. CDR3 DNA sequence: TGTGCCAGCAGCCTCCGGGGGGGGATGAACACTGAAGCTTTCTTT.

The CDR3 loop reads CASSSDRINEQFF. As DNA, the CDR3 is TGTGCCAGCAGCTCGGACAGGATCAATGAGCAGTTCTTC. The chain uses TRBV7-2 and TRBJ2-1, with 7 bases aligning to TRBD1. Germline CDR1 reads SGHTA; CDR2 reads FQGNSA. V trimming: 4 bases; J trimming: 6 bases; junction bases outside the gene matches: 3. The CDR3 has 13 amino acids.

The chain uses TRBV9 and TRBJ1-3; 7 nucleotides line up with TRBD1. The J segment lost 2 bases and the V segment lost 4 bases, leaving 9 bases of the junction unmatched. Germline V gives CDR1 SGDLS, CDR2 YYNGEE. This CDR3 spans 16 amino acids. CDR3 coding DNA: TGTGCCAGCAGCTCCCGGGACAGATATACTGGAAACACCATATATTTT. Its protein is CASSSRDRYTGNTIYF.

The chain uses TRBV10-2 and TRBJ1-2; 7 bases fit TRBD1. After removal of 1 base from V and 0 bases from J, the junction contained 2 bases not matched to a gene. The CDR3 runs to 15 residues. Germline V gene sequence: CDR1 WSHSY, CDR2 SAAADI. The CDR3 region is CASSEWTGSNYGYTF. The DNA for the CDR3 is TGCGCCAGCAGTGAGTGGACAGGATCTAACTATGGCTACACCTTC.

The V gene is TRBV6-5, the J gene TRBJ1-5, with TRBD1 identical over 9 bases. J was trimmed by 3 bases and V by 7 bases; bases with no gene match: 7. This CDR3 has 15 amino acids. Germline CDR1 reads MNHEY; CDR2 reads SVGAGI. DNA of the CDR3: TGTGCCAGCATTATGGGACAGGGTACCAATCAGCCCCAGCATTTT. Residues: CASIMGQGTNQPQHF.